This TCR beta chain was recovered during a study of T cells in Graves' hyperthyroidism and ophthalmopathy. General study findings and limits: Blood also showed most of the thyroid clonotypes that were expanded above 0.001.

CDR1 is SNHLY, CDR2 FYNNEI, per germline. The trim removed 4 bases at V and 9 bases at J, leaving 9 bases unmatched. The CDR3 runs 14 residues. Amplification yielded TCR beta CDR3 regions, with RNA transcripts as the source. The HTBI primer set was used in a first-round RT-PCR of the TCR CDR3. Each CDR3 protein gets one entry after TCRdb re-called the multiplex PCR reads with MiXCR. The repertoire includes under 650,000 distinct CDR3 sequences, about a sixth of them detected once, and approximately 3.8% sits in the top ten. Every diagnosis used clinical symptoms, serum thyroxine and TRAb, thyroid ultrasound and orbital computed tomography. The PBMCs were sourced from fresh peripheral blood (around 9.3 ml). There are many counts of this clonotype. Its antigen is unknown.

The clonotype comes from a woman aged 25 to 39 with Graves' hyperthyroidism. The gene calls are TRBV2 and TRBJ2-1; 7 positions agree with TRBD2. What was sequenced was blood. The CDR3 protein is CASSVLREKGEQFF. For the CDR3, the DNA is TGTGCCAGCAGTGTGCTGCGGGAGAAGGGTGAGCAGTTCTTC.